In its sample, the clone carrying this T cell receptor beta chain was seen many times. The antigen is not known. This entry comes from a study of T-cell reconstitution after alpha-beta-depleted transplantation in children. Unique molecular identifiers were incorporated into the prepared TCRbeta library. Via MiXCR, TCRdb re-called the PCR reads, giving one row per CDR3 protein. The sample consists of 65,000 to 70,000 distinct CDR3 sequences, around 4.7% of them appearing once. Broader study findings: There were reportedly several hundred expanded graft clones from which alpha-beta T cells came about two months after transplant. Fresh T-cell production supplied most of the T-cell counts and diversity seen one year after transplant. In some patients, recipient T cells and intrathymic progenitors surviving conditioning explained high day-60 diversity.

Sequenced here: PBMCs, mostly from graft donor cells, sampled 180 days after TCRalphabeta/CD19-depleted stem cell transplant. The source of this sequence is a boy younger than two who had a stem cell transplant for acute myeloid leukemia, so the T cells may come from the graft donor.

Here the CDR3 DNA reads TGCAGTGCTAGCCACAGGATCCTCTACGAGCAGTACTTC. Residues: CSASHRILYEQYF. The rearrangement uses TRBV20-1 and TRBJ2-7; tentative D call: TRBD1 (5 bases). V lost 3 bases to trimming and J lost 3 bases, with 12 bases between them. The CDR3 has 13 amino acids. Germline-derived CDR1 and CDR2 are DFQATT and SNEGSKA (reference sequence).